The rows below give T cell receptor beta chains drawn from one sample of a study of STAT5B mutations in CD4+ large granular lymphocyte leukemia. Clones were read by immunoSEQ multiplex PCR, and TCRdb kept only the in-frame ones, dropping some. The table has fewer than 45,000 clones, approximately 86% seen once. The sequenced sample was CD4+ T cells from blood buffy coats. These receptors were taken from a human donor in good health. CDR3s include the opening cysteine and the closing phenylalanine or tryptophan. D genes are given only for firm matches. Clone size, where shown, is once, few, many, or a class for clones that have expanded.

d_call	v_call	clone_size	j_call	cdr3_aa	cdr3_nt
.	TRBV28	.	TRBJ2-5	CASKPPGHTKTQYF	TGTGCCAGCAAACCCCCGGGACACACAAAGACCCAGTACTTC
.	TRBV10-1	.	TRBJ2-2	CASSESGTGELFF	TGCGCCAGCAGTGAGTCCGGCACCGGGGAGCTGTTTTTT
TRBD1	TRBV2	.	TRBJ2-7	CASKDMGNRGRAYEQYF	TGTGCCAGCAAGGATATGGGGAACAGGGGTCGAGCCTACGAGCAGTACTTC
.	TRBV30	.	TRBJ1-3	CAWSETRGWNTIYF	TGTGCCTGGAGTGAAACCCGGGGTTGGAACACCATATATTTT
TRBD1	TRBV19	.	TRBJ1-4	CASRTQGRTSEKLFF	TGTGCCAGTCGGACACAGGGGCGAACAAGTGAAAAACTGTTTTTT
.	TRBV5-1	.	TRBJ2-3	CASSQTNTQYF	TGCGCCAGCAGCCAGACTAATACGCAGTATTTT
.	TRBV19	.	TRBJ2-1	CATETPNEQFF	TGTGCCACCGAGACACCCAATGAGCAGTTCTTC
TRBD1	TRBV5-6	.	TRBJ1-1	CASSPRDRDVTEAFF	TGTGCCAGCAGCCCCCGGGACAGGGACGTCACTGAAGCTTTCTTT
.	TRBV6-1	.	TRBJ1-5	CASSTGLNQPQHF	TGTGCCAGCAGTACTGGCCTTAATCAGCCCCAGCATTTT
TRBD2	TRBV4-2	.	TRBJ2-1	CASSQEGTSGRNEQFF	TGTGCCAGCAGCCAAGAAGGGACTAGCGGGAGAAATGAGCAGTTCTTC
TRBD1	TRBV27	few	TRBJ1-2	CASSPRQGYGYTF	TGTGCCAGCAGTCCTCGACAGGGCTATGGCTACACCTTC
.	TRBV5-4	.	TRBJ1-1	CASSFGNTEAFF	TGTGCCAGCAGCTTCGGGAACACTGAAGCTTTCTTT
.	TRBV27	.	TRBJ2-3	CASSLVSGTPTDTQYF	TGTGCCAGCAGTTTGGTGTCTGGGACACCAACAGATACGCAGTATTTT
.	TRBV6-1	.	TRBJ1-5	CASSKGDIGNQPQHF	TGTGCCAGCAGTAAGGGGGATATTGGCAATCAGCCCCAGCATTTT
.	TRBV9	few	TRBJ1-2	CASSAMRDGYTF	TGTGCCAGCAGCGCGATGAGGGATGGCTACACCTTC
.	TRBV6-1	.	TRBJ2-7	CASSRTVGYEQYF	TGTGCCAGCAGCCGGACCGTTGGCTACGAGCAGTACTTC
.	TRBV10-2	.	TRBJ1-5	CASSETKDQPQHF	TGCGCCAGCAGTGAGACAAAGGATCAGCCCCAGCATTTT
.	TRBV5-1	.	TRBJ1-2	CASSLGFFGGDYGYTF	TGCGCCAGCAGCTTGGGCTTTTTTGGGGGGGACTATGGCTACACCTTC
.	TRBV18	.	TRBJ2-2	CASSPPNRALAGELFF	TGTGCCAGCTCACCACCGAATCGGGCTCTGGCCGGGGAGCTGTTTTTT
TRBD2	TRBV27	.	TRBJ2-7	CASSRAGGSYEQYF	TGTGCCAGCAGTCGGGCGGGGGGTAGCTACGAGCAGTACTTC
.	TRBV19	.	TRBJ1-5	CASTLFSGANQPQHF	TGTGCCAGTACCCTTTTCTCAGGGGCAAATCAGCCCCAGCATTTT
TRBD1	TRBV11-1	.	TRBJ2-2	CASSSGTGYTGELFF	TGTGCCAGCAGCTCGGGGACAGGGTACACCGGGGAGCTGTTTTTT
.	TRBV20-1	.	TRBJ2-3	CSARLGDTQYF	TGCAGTGCTAGACTTGGGGATACGCAGTATTTT
TRBD2	TRBV11-1	.	TRBJ2-2	CASSFPSGRAGELFF	TGTGCCAGCAGCTTCCCCAGCGGGAGGGCCGGGGAGCTGTTTTTT
.	TRBV5-1	.	TRBJ2-1	CASSRTTGYNEQFF	TGCGCCAGCAGCCGCACAACAGGGTACAATGAGCAGTTCTTC
TRBD2	TRBV2	.	TRBJ2-1	CASSSRTSVDEQFF	TGTGCCAGCAGTTCACGGACTAGCGTCGATGAGCAGTTCTTC
.	TRBV7-8	.	TRBJ1-5	CASSPRGGANSNQPQHF	TGTGCCAGCAGCCCCCGGGGGGGAGCGAATAGCAATCAGCCCCAGCATTTT
TRBD2	TRBV7-2	.	TRBJ2-1	CASSLVGGRARSEQFF	TGTGCCAGCAGCTTAGTCGGCGGGAGGGCCCGTAGTGAGCAGTTCTTC
TRBD2	TRBV2	.	TRBJ2-3	CASRVLLAPGGTDTQYF	TGTGCCAGCAGAGTTCTTCTAGCCCCCGGGGGGACAGATACGCAGTATTTT
TRBD1	TRBV7-9	.	TRBJ2-3	CASTLGTENTDTQYF	TGTGCCAGCACCCTAGGGACAGAGAACACAGATACGCAGTATTTT
.	TRBV28	.	TRBJ1-2	CASNPGQSLNYGYTF	TGTGCCAGCAACCCAGGACAGTCTCTAAACTATGGCTACACCTTC
TRBD1	TRBV9	.	TRBJ1-2	CASSDRGDRLNF	TGTGCCAGCAGCGACCGGGGGGACAGACTAAACTTC
.	TRBV6-5	.	TRBJ1-5	CASSYRFGDSNQPQHF	TGTGCCAGCAGTTACCGCTTCGGGGATAGCAATCAGCCCCAGCATTTT
.	TRBV21-1	.	TRBJ2-1	CASSDGLAGRNSSYNEQFF	TGTGCCAGCAGCGACGGACTAGCGGGGCGGAATAGCTCCTACAATGAGCAGTTCTTC
TRBD1	TRBV5-6	.	TRBJ1-2	CASSRTGVRGYTF	TGTGCCAGCAGCCGGACAGGAGTTCGTGGCTACACCTTC
TRBD1	TRBV18	few	TRBJ1-1	CASSTVYRGSNTEAFF	TGTGCCAGCTCAACGGTCTACAGGGGTTCGAACACTGAAGCTTTCTTT
.	TRBV6-6	.	TRBJ1-1	CASSYAPVNTEAFF	TGTGCCAGCAGTTACGCCCCGGTGAACACTGAAGCTTTCTTT
TRBD1	TRBV5-1	once	TRBJ2-7	CASRTGTGGEYEQYF	TGCGCCAGCAGAACCGGGACAGGGGGCGAATACGAGCAGTACTTC
.	TRBV7-3	.	TRBJ1-1	CASRWSHNTEAFF	TGTGCCAGCAGGTGGAGTCATAACACTGAAGCTTTCTTT
.	TRBV27	.	TRBJ2-7	CASSLMDGPYEQYF	TGTGCCAGCAGTTTAATGGACGGCCCCTACGAGCAGTACTTC
.	TRBV6-1	.	TRBJ1-2	CASSEGGIRTNYGYTF	TGTGCCAGCAGTGAAGGGGGCATACGTACTAACTATGGCTACACCTTC
TRBD2	TRBV27	.	TRBJ2-3	CASREASGSPYTQYF	TGTGCCAGCAGGGAGGCTAGCGGGAGCCCATATACGCAGTATTTT
.	TRBV5-1	.	TRBJ2-6	CASSSDGVSGANVLTF	TGCGCCAGCAGCTCCGACGGAGTCTCTGGGGCCAACGTCCTGACTTTC
.	TRBV6-1	.	TRBJ2-1	CASSVRGGNAYNEQFF	TGTGCCAGCAGTGTAAGGGGGGGCAATGCCTACAATGAGCAGTTCTTC
TRBD2	TRBV11-2	.	TRBJ2-3	CASSQRGREADTQYF	TGTGCCAGCAGCCAACGTGGACGGGAGGCAGATACGCAGTATTTT
TRBD1	TRBV30	.	TRBJ1-2	CAWTRQGGNYGYTF	TGTGCCTGGACGAGACAGGGTGGGAACTATGGCTACACCTTC
TRBD1	TRBV5-1	.	TRBJ2-5	CASSSGQNQETQYF	TGCGCCAGCAGCTCGGGACAGAATCAAGAGACCCAGTACTTC
.	TRBV5-1	.	TRBJ2-3	CASSLANPSTDTQYF	TGCGCCAGCAGCTTGGCAAACCCTAGCACAGATACGCAGTATTTT
.	TRBV28	.	TRBJ2-6	CASSFGVSGANVLTF	TGTGCCAGCAGTTTTGGGGTTTCTGGGGCCAACGTCCTGACTTTC
TRBD2	TRBV4-2	.	TRBJ2-1	CASSQGPLGGLAGVNEQFF	TGTGCCAGCAGCCAAGGACCTCTAGGGGGACTAGCGGGGGTCAATGAGCAGTTCTTC